These T cell receptor beta chains were read from a single sample in a study of CD8+ T cells in alopecia areata. Generated by immunoSEQ multiplex PCR, the TCRdb table keeps only in-frame clones and is missing some. Here the sample spans some 240,000 clones, 50% to 60% being singletons. This sample comprised CD4+ T cells sorted from blood, obtained at week 0. Receptors were obtained from a human donor with alopecia areata. Each CDR3 is given without its conserved first and last residue.

v_gene	CDR3aa
TRBV7-9	ATGRAGSTDTQY
TRBV21-1	ASSKWRGEGEQY
TRBV6-1	ASEPPDQPQH
TRBV5-5	ASSLEWGNTGELF
TRBV7-2	ASSLDEGLNQPQH
TRBV30	AWRGTSGEQY
TRBV9	ASSAGRDEQY
TRBV6-1	ASGRTGATYGYT
TRBV4-1	ASRKQGLADQETQY
TRBV6-5	ASSYLQGGTEAF
TRBV5-5	ASRQVGGAYEQY
TRBV9	ASSVGSLAAYEQY
TRBV30	AWSQALSAHEQY
TRBV7-9	ASSLGNEKLF
TRBV5-1	ASSLQAGAGELF
TRBV27	ASSPGQGTYEAF
TRBV7-9	ASSKRQGGATNEKLF
TRBV4-2	ASTEYNTGELF
TRBV30	AWTSGGTDTQY
TRBV5-1	ASRNPGQGYEQY
TRBV4-2	ASSQADSRYGYT
TRBV29-1	SVDGDSGDEQF
TRBV18	ASSPRGLGTDTQY
TRBV2	ASGQGTANEQY
TRBV30	AWSLYGTGGGETQY
TRBV4-1	ASSQVPGRFEKLF
TRBV29-1	SAGPLAGGHQY